This T cell receptor beta chain stems from a study of blood T cell repertoires in COVID-19 (dated by TCRdb to between 2020 and 2021). As for the study more broadly: Samples from collaborators originated in the United States, Italy and Spain and spanned both the acute and convalescent phases of COVID-19. The prospective study material was composed of cDNA or gDNA derived from T cells, B-cell-depleted T cells, or PBMCs. Subjects who had been exposed to COVID-19, were actively infected with it, or had recovered from it provided the deeply sampled blood TCRbeta repertoires that made up the dataset. The repertoires were released in a freely available public database intended as a resource for research on the immune response to SARS-CoV-2. The samples were drawn from two sources: the first 160 participants of the ongoing ImmuneRACE study, and over 950 subjects contributed by 6 global collaborators. The sample metadata nearly always contained a de-identified subject ID, COVID-19 status, age in years and sex. HLA class I and class II types, where available, came from metadata supplied by the sample provider rather than from assay-based typing. The paper as a whole reports these results and caveats: How much clinical and demographic metadata was included differed by source and by participant, and the metadata was provided uncurated.

A note on this clone: There is no known antigen for this receptor. Base qualities are missing; no much larger clone stands one base away.

TCRbeta CDR3 regions were amplified from genomic DNA by means of the immunoSEQ Assay, a bias-controlled multiplex PCR. The authors processed their data as follows. Nucleated cell counts per sample were estimated from amplification of reference gene primers within the assay. To quantify the absolute abundance of each unique TCRbeta CDR3 rearrangement, sequence reads were collapsed and filtered. For each sample, productive Simpson clonality was calculated by taking the square root of Simpson's diversity index across productive rearrangements. Not all clones reach the TCRdb copy of this immuneACCESS table, which keeps in-frame sequences only. Checked studies attribute under half of the gap to unresolved V genes and leave the rest unexplained. That table supplies the V and J calls and clone size; D and trimming were determined from the DNA. For this sample there are fewer than 500,000 clones; approximately 90% appear just once. Of the sample, less than 0.95% is held by the ten largest clones.

One collaborating source in Seattle enrolled patients while the patients were actively infected and followed the patients over time throughout the course of disease. Whole blood was collected in K2EDTA tubes by collaborating institutions according to the institutions' own protocols. For TCRbeta analysis, collaborators shipped samples in one of three forms: frozen whole blood, isolated PBMCs, or DNA extracted from either of those sample types. This clonotype was obtained from a man aged 18 to 30 with COVID-19, enrolled during active disease. Input material: peripheral blood.

The sequence in DNA is TGCGCCAGCAGCTTGCTTGGGACAGTCTACGAGCAGTACTTC. The encoded protein is CASSLLGTVYEQYF. The chain links TRBV5-1 with TRBJ2-7, and TRBD1 matches 7 of the central bases. The germline V and J ends show losses of 1 base and 3 bases respectively, and no gene match explains 4 bases of the junction. The CDR3, from cysteine to phenylalanine, totals 14 residues. The entry retains the CDR3 DNA only, 42 bases that are in frame from base 1. Based on the germline V gene, the CDR1 and CDR2 sequences are SGHRS and YFSETQ.